The sequence of this T cell receptor (beta chain) was determined in a study of blood T cell repertoires in COVID-19. Study-wide context: Sample material is recorded as cDNA or gDNA derived from T cells, B-cell-depleted T cells, or PBMCs.

Authors' data handling: Quantification of nucleated cells was approximated via reference gene primer amplification. Method: immunoSEQ multiplex PCR; TCRdb's copy keeps in-frame clones and lacks some. From that table come the V and J calls and clone size; the DNA was used to work out D and trimming. The data contain fewer than 250,000 clones, 80% to 90% of them singletons. Between the trimmed V and J ends, which lost 2 bases and 1 base, there was a span of 18 bases. Germline V gene data show CDR1 as LNHDA and CDR2 as SQIVND (reference sequence). The length of the CDR3 is 18 residues. V gene TRBV19 combines with J gene TRBJ1-5; tentative D call: TRBD1 (6 bases). The TCR sequence derives from a woman between 45 and 65 years old with acute or convalescent COVID-19. The sample taken for sequencing was peripheral blood. The CDR3 DNA follows: TGTGCCAGTAGTATACGTCAGCCAGGGGCGATGAGCAATCAGCCCCAGCATTTT. Translation: CASSIRQPGAMSNQPQHF. Looking up the rest from reference TRBV19 and TRBJ1-5 gives the full variable domain: DGGITQSPKYLFRKEGQNVTLSCEQNLNHDAMYWYRQDPGQGLRLIYYSQIVNDFQKGDIAEGYSVSREKKESFPLTVTSAQKNPTAFYLCASSIRQPGAMSNQPQHFGDGTRLSIL.